This TCR beta chain emerged from a study of blood T cell repertoires in COVID-19. About the research overall: In each case, the material was cDNA or gDNA derived from T cells, B-cell-depleted T cells, or PBMCs.

Germline V gene data show CDR1 as LGHDT and CDR2 as YNNKEL (reference sequence). V lost 3 bases and J 2 bases, leaving 16 bases between the germline ends. The CDR3 covers 16 residues. Using immunoSEQ multiplex PCR, the repertoire was profiled, and TCRdb retains in-frame clones only, with some absent. The repertoire holds 150,000 to 200,000 clones, with 81% as singletons. Sequencing was performed on peripheral blood. This chain uses TRBV3-1 (or the pseudogene TRBV3-2) with TRBJ1-2; D is unresolved. The TCR comes from a man aged 60 to 75 with active or convalescent COVID-19. In DNA form, the CDR3 reads TGTGCCAGCAGCCAGGAAGACTGGGGAGGGAACTATGGCTACACCTTC. It encodes CASSQEDWGGNYGYTF.